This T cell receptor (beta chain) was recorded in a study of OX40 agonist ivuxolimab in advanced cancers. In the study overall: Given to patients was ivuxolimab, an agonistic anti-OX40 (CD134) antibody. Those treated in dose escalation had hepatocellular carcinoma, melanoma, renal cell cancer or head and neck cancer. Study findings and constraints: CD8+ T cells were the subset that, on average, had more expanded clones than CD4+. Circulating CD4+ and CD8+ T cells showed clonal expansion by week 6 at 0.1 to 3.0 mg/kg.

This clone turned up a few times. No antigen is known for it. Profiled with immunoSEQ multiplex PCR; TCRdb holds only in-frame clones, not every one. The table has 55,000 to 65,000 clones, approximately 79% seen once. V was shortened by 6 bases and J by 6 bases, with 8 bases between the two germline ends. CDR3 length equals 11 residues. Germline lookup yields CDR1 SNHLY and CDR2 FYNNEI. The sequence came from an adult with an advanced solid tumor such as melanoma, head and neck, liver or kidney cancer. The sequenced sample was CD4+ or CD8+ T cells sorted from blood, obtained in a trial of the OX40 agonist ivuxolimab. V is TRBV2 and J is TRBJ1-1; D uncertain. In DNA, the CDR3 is TGTGCCAGCAGCACTACTTCTGAAGCTTTCTTT. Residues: CASSTTSEAFF.